The 30 T cell receptor beta chains given below trace back to one sample, sequenced in a study of identical twins. Each CDR3 protein is one row after TCRdb ran MiXCR on the 5' RACE reads. The repertoire consists of around 570,000 distinct CDR3 sequences, with 9.6% occurring once and the leading ten covering around 3.2%. These data are also associated with another study on yellow fever vaccine responses in identical twins.

The material sequenced was PBMCs. These receptors all come from a woman between 18 and 29 years old in good health.

This clonotype was picked up a small number of times. V and J are TRBV7-9 and TRBJ2-7, with D unresolved. Germline assignment: CDR1 SEHNR and CDR2 FQNEAQ (reference sequence). Between the trimmed V and J ends, which lost 3 bases and 0 bases, there was a span of 15 bases. The CDR3 has 16 residues. CDR3: CASSLTSGSLSYEQYF. The CDR3 DNA follows: TGTGCCAGCAGCTTGACCTCCGGGTCCCTCTCCTACGAGCAGTACTTC.

A few counts support this clonotype. The chain is built from TRBV10-3 and TRBJ2-6, with unresolved D. V lost 5 bases and J 2 bases, leaving 16 bases between the germline ends. This CDR3 has 17 amino acids. In germline, CDR1 is ENHRY, CDR2 SYGVKD. The CDR3 DNA reads as TGTGCCATCAGTTCTGAGTGGTACGAAGCTGGGGCCAACGTCCTGACTTTC. Translating it yields CAISSEWYEAGANVLTF.

This clonotype was found many times. V usage is TRBV29-1 and J usage is TRBJ1-5, with D tentatively TRBD1 (5 bases). Trimming shortened V by 5 bases and J by 6 bases, and 14 bases separated the two germline ends. This CDR3 is 13 amino acids long. Germline V lookup: CDR1 SQVTM, CDR2 ANQGSEA. The CDR3 DNA reads TGCAGCGTTACTCAGGGAAGAGGTCAGCCCCAGCATTTT. This encodes CSVTQGRGQPQHF.

With regard to this clonotype: This clone may be a read error of a much larger clone one base away. The chain uses TRBV12-3 or TRBV12-4 and TRBJ2-4; TRBD2 matches at 7 bases. The CDR3 has 16 residues. The V gene end was trimmed by 6 bases and the J gene end by 2 bases; junction bases not matched to a gene: 10. CDR3 sequence (DNA): TGTGCCAGCAGACCTGTCGGGGGACTAACCAAAAACATTCAGTACTTC. Its protein is CASRPVGGLTKNIQYF.

In its sample, this clonotype was seen many times. This chain connects TRBV12-3 or TRBV12-4 to TRBJ1-4, with TRBD1 matching 10 bases. Trimming at V came to 4 bases and at J to 10 bases, leaving 6 bases not matched to a gene. CDR3 length: 14 residues. DNA for the CDR3: TGTGCCAGCAGTTCCGACAGGGGGCGTGCAAAACTGTTTTTT. Encoded protein: CASSSDRGRAKLFF.

The chain recombines TRBV2 with TRBJ2-2; no definite D call. Trimming took off 5 bases at V and 7 bases at J, with 11 bases between the two ends. Germline values: CDR1 SNHLY, CDR2 FYNNEI. The CDR3 is 13 amino acids. The CDR3, as DNA: TGTGCCAGCAGTAGTCCAATAGTCGGGGAGCTGTTTTTT. This codes for CASSSPIVGELFF.

In this sample, this clonotype turned up many times. The chain uses TRBV20-1 and TRBJ2-7; 9 nucleotides align to TRBD2. The V and J ends lost 3 bases and 5 bases, in that order; junction bases with no gene match: 14. Germline-derived CDR1 and CDR2 are DFQATT and SNEGSKA (reference sequence). This CDR3 region has 16 residues. The CDR3 coding sequence is TGCAGTGCTAGTAATATTGGGCTAGCGGGATCCCACGAGCAGTACTTC. Translation: CSASNIGLAGSHEQYF.

This clonotype was detected only a few times. The chain has TRBV20-1 and TRBJ2-5; a weak D match, TRBD1 (5 bases). The CDR3 is made up of 14 amino acids. CDR1 DFQATT and CDR2 SNEGSKA come from the germline V gene (reference sequence). CDR3 bases: TGCAGCCATGACAATTTTGGGGCTCGGGAGACCCAGTACTTC. This sequence encodes CSHDNFGARETQYF.

The chain uses TRBV29-1 and TRBJ2-1; D perhaps matches TRBD2 (6 bases). The V and J ends lost 0 bases and 4 bases respectively, with 16 bases between them. Germline-derived CDR1 and CDR2 are SQVTM and ANQGSEA. This CDR3 contains 16 residues. The CDR3 DNA reads TGCAGCGTTGAAGATCTGGGAATAGCGGCGTACAATGAGCAGTTCTTC. Its translation is CSVEDLGIAAYNEQFF.

This clonotype appeared a few times. The CDR3 bases are TGTGCCAGCAGCTTAGTAGACGGCTACAATGAGCAGTTCTTC. Protein: CASSLVDGYNEQFF. The chain has TRBV7-2 and TRBJ2-1; no clear D. V was cut by 1 base and J by 3 bases, with 7 bases left in between. The germline V gene encodes CDR1 SGHTA and CDR2 FQGNSA. This CDR3 has 14 residues.

This clonotype has only a few counts. This chain links TRBV4-3 with TRBJ2-1; TRBD1 or TRBD2 may be the D gene (6 bases each). Germline CDR1 reads LGHNA; CDR2 reads YSLEER. CDR3 length equals 15 residues. V lost 3 bases to trimming and J lost 6 bases, with 15 bases between them. The CDR3: CASSQGTGAINEQFF. The CDR3, as DNA: TGCGCCAGCAGCCAGGGTACGGGGGCAATCAATGAGCAGTTCTTC.

This clonotype has a count of ten or more. This rearrangement joins TRBV11-1 to TRBJ1-3; D remains ambiguous. The CDR3 is 12 residues long. Trimming pared 4 bases from V and 3 bases from J, leaving 4 bases between. The germline V gene encodes CDR1 SGHAT and CDR2 FQDESV (reference sequence). The CDR3 DNA is TGTGCCAGCAGCTCGGGTGGAAACACCATATATTTT. Encoded protein: CASSSGGNTIYF. Drawing the rest from reference TRBV11-1 and TRBJ1-3, the complete variable domain is EAEVAQSPRYKITEKSQAVAFWCDPISGHATLYWYRQILGQGPELLVQFQDESVVDDSQLPKDRFSAERLKGVDSTLKIQPAELGDSAMYLCASSSGGNTIYFGEGSWLTVV.

This clonotype was picked up many times. This chain joins TRBV12-3 or TRBV12-4 and TRBJ2-7; D perhaps matches TRBD1 (6 bases). The CDR3 runs 15 residues. V was trimmed by 5 bases and J by 3 bases, leaving 17 bases between them. The CDR3 loop is CASSTKGGAFYEQYF. CDR3 bases: TGTGCCAGCAGTACGAAAGGGGGTGCTTTCTACGAGCAGTACTTC.

This clonotype has at least ten counts. J is TRBJ2-5 and V is TRBV13, with 13 bases identical to TRBD2. In germline, CDR1 is PRHDT, CDR2 FYEKMQ (reference sequence). After removal of 0 bases from V and 1 base from J, the junction contained 2 bases not matched to a gene. The CDR3 has 17 amino acids. The CDR3 protein is CASSLGLAGGPQETQYF. The CDR3 DNA follows: TGTGCCAGCAGCTTAGGACTAGCGGGGGGGCCCCAAGAGACCCAGTACTTC.

The genes are TRBV19 and TRBJ1-1, with D tentatively TRBD1 (6 bases). The length of the CDR3 is 15 residues. Germline assignment: CDR1 LNHDA and CDR2 SQIVND (reference sequence). V was shortened by 3 bases and J by 3 bases, with 14 bases between the two germline ends. The CDR3 here is CASSIFGQRYTEAFF. The DNA of the CDR3 is TGTGCCAGTAGTATCTTCGGACAGCGATACACTGAAGCTTTCTTT.

This clonotype was found a few times. V and J are TRBV12-3 or TRBV12-4 and TRBJ2-1; 10 nucleotides line up with TRBD2. The V gene end was trimmed by 8 bases and the J gene end by 6 bases; junction bases not matched to a gene: 16. This CDR3 has 17 residues. Here the CDR3 reads CASVPGLESGRVNEQFF. CDR3 nucleotides: TGTGCCAGCGTCCCAGGCTTAGAGAGCGGGAGGGTCAATGAGCAGTTCTTC.

In this sample, this clonotype turned up a few times. The gene calls are TRBV25-1 and TRBJ2-1; 7 bases fit TRBD2. This CDR3 comprises 15 residues. CDR1 is MGHDK and CDR2 is SYGVNS in the germline V gene. V lost 1 base and J lost 9; bases outside the gene matches: 9. CDR3 sequence reads: CASSEFGTNRGEQFF. The CDR3 nucleotides read TGTGCCAGCAGTGAATTCGGGACTAACCGAGGTGAGCAGTTCTTC.

This clonotype was counted at least ten times. V is TRBV12-3 or TRBV12-4 and J is TRBJ2-2; D gene unclear. The CDR3 spans 12 residues. Trimming left V 6 bases short and J 4 bases short, with 6 bases between. CDR3 amino acids: CASRFPTGELFF. In DNA, the CDR3 is TGTGCCAGCAGGTTTCCCACCGGGGAGCTGTTTTTT.

This clonotype has only a few counts. CDR3: CASSLQGARLFF. Written as DNA, the CDR3 is TGTGCCAGCAGCTTGCAGGGGGCCCGGCTGTTTTTT. This chain connects TRBV7-2 to TRBJ1-4, with 8 nucleotides matching TRBD1. The CDR3 runs to 12 residues. Germline CDR1 reads SGHTA; CDR2 reads FQGNSA. V shed 3 bases, J shed 14 bases, and the junction held 5 bases outside the gene matches.

This sequence joins TRBV20-1 and TRBJ2-3; D may match TRBD1 or TRBD2 (7 bases each). The CDR3 extends over 15 amino acids. In germline, CDR1 is DFQATT, CDR2 SNEGSKA (reference sequence). The V and J ends lost 6 bases and 5 bases respectively, with 21 bases between them. Here the CDR3 DNA reads TGCAGTGCCCCCAGGGGGGCGGGAGCCGGAGATACGCAGTATTTT. Translation: CSAPRGAGAGDTQYF.

This clonotype was counted only a few times. V usage is TRBV2 and J usage is TRBJ2-7, with TRBD1 matching over 9 bases. Germline CDR1 reads SNHLY; CDR2 reads FYNNEI. This CDR3 has 18 residues. Trimming removed 8 bases from V and 0 bases from J; junction bases left unmatched: 17. CDR3 nucleotides: TGTGCCAGCGTCAATATGCCGGGACAGGGAATTCGCTCCTACGAGCAGTACTTC. As protein: CASVNMPGQGIRSYEQYF.

There are many counts of this clonotype. This sequence joins TRBV7-9 and TRBJ2-3, with TRBD1 matching 10 bases. The length of the CDR3 is 15 residues. V shed 5 bases, J shed 3 bases, and the junction held 5 bases outside the gene matches. Looked up from germline, CDR1 is SEHNR and CDR2 is FQNEAQ (reference sequence). CDR3 loop: CASSLPGQGTDTQYF. Here the CDR3 DNA reads TGTGCCAGCAGCCTACCGGGACAGGGGACAGATACGCAGTATTTT.

Many counts were recorded for this clonotype. The rearrangement links TRBV7-3 to TRBJ2-1, with D maybe TRBD1 (5 bases). This CDR3 is built from 16 residues. V was shortened by 1 base and J by 5 bases, with 15 bases between the two germline ends. The germline gives CDR1 SGHTA, CDR2 FQGTGA. This CDR3 is CASSLRGQVVDNEQFF. The CDR3 DNA follows: TGTGCCAGCAGCTTAAGGGGCCAGGTGGTGGACAATGAGCAGTTCTTC.

A few counts support this clonotype. This rearrangement joins TRBV27 to TRBJ2-2; tentative D call: TRBD1 (6 bases). The CDR3 consists of 12 residues. Per the germline V gene, CDR1 is MNHEY and CDR2 is SMNVEV (reference sequence). Trimming left V 5 bases short and J 7 bases short, with 8 bases between. This CDR3 is CASSVRGGELFF. The CDR3 DNA reads TGTGCCAGCAGTGTCAGGGGCGGGGAGCTGTTTTTT.

The chain is built from TRBV7-9 and TRBJ1-4; no clear D gene. The CDR3 has 14 amino acids. The ends were cut back, 8 bases at V and 5 bases at J, with 15 bases in the middle. The germline CDR1 and CDR2 sequences are SEHNR and FQNEAQ (reference sequence). The CDR3 bases are TGTGCCAGCTCTAGAAATTCCTTCAATGAAAAACTGTTTTTT. Protein: CASSRNSFNEKLFF.

This clonotype was counted at least ten times. This chain links TRBV29-1 with TRBJ1-1; D is ambiguous. The CDR3 is 11 amino acids. Looked up from germline, CDR1 is SQVTM and CDR2 is ANQGSEA. The V end was cut by 6 bases, the J end by 4 bases, with 9 bases between. This CDR3 is CSVKVGTEAFF. CDR3 in DNA: TGCAGCGTCAAAGTTGGCACTGAAGCTTTCTTT.

This clonotype appeared a few times. J is TRBJ1-2 and V is TRBV5-1, with TRBD1 matching over 9 bases. Germline CDR1 SGHRS, CDR2 YFSETQ. The CDR3 has 15 amino acids. J lost 2 bases, V lost 4 bases, and 6 bases had no gene match. Here the CDR3 DNA reads TGCGCCAGCAGCCCGTACGGACAGGGGAACTATGGCTACACCTTC. Translated, it gives CASSPYGQGNYGYTF.

This chain connects TRBV5-1 to TRBJ1-1; 7 nucleotides match TRBD1. The J segment lost 1 base and the V segment lost 4 bases, leaving 13 bases of the junction unmatched. The CDR3 has 17 residues. Germline V gene data show CDR1 as SGHRS and CDR2 as YFSETQ. CDR3 amino acids: CASSRGQLKTRNTEAFF. CDR3 bases: TGCGCCAGCAGCAGGGGACAGTTAAAGACAAGGAACACTGAAGCTTTCTTT.

This clonotype was observed a handful of times. The rearrangement joins TRBV4-3 to TRBJ2-7; D unclear. The CDR3 contains 16 residues. Trimming removed 0 bases from V and 2 bases from J, with 14 bases in between. In germline, CDR1 is LGHNA, CDR2 YSLEER. This chain's CDR3 is CASSQDVVGPAYEQYF. The CDR3 region has the DNA TGCGCCAGCAGCCAAGACGTTGTGGGCCCAGCCTACGAGCAGTACTTC.

The table lists this clonotype with a few counts. The J gene is TRBJ2-1, the V gene TRBV10-3, with D possibly matching TRBD2 (6 bases). The V and J ends lost 10 bases and 0 bases respectively, with 16 bases between them. The CDR3 covers 15 residues. The V gene's germline CDR1 is ENHRY and CDR2 SYGVKD. The CDR3 loop reads CARLTRESSYNEQFF. The CDR3 nucleotides read TGTGCCAGGCTTACTCGGGAGAGCTCCTACAATGAGCAGTTCTTC.